Following are 9 T cell receptor beta chains from one sample sequenced in a study of cytomegalovirus exposure and HLA in healthy donors. Primers for the PCR totalled 60 Vbeta and 13 Jbeta. Assay used: immunoSEQ multiplex PCR; TCRdb lists only in-frame clones, some missing. Of roughly 150,000 clones in the sample, roughly 85% were seen once. Sequencing was done on a sample of PBMCs. The receptor set was obtained from a boy between 2 and 10 years old in good health and CMV-seronegative.

The rearrangement uses TRBV28 and TRBJ1-2; D gene unclear. The germline gives CDR1 MDHEN, CDR2 SYDVKM. CDR3 length equals 12 residues. V gave up 6 bases and J gave up 9 bases, with 14 bases separating them. The CDR3 sequence: CASRNPGGRYTF. The DNA for the CDR3 is TGTGCCAGCAGGAACCCGGGAGGCCGCTACACCTTC.

This chain connects TRBV27 to TRBJ1-5, with D perhaps matching TRBD1 (5 bases). V lost 4 bases and J 0 bases, leaving 13 bases between the germline ends. Germline V gene sequence: CDR1 MNHEY, CDR2 SMNVEV (reference sequence). The CDR3 is 16 residues long. Here the CDR3 DNA reads TGTGCCAGCAGTTCCACCCTGACAGATAGCAATCAGCCCCAGCATTTT. It translates to CASSSTLTDSNQPQHF.

This clone showed up just once. V is TRBV6-5 and J is TRBJ1-6; D unclear. Germline V gene lookup returns CDR1 MNHEY and CDR2 SVGAGI. V shed 6 bases and J shed 7 bases, with 16 bases lying between them. CDR3 length: 15 amino acids. CDR3 region: CASSPGRTGNSPLHF. Here the CDR3 DNA reads TGTGCCAGCAGCCCCGGGCGGACGGGGAATTCACCCCTCCACTTT.

This clone showed up just once. The rearrangement uses TRBV5-1 and TRBJ2-5; TRBD1 agrees at 7 bases. CDR1 SGHRS and CDR2 YFSETQ come from the germline V gene. There are 16 residues in the CDR3. J was trimmed by 5 bases and V by 0 bases; bases with no gene match: 10. CDR3 in amino acids: CASSLARTRGQETQYF. The DNA of the CDR3 is TGCGCCAGCAGCTTGGCCCGCACAAGGGGGCAGGAGACCCAGTACTTC.

The chain employs TRBV5-6 and TRBJ2-5; possibly TRBD2 for D (7 bases). The CDR3 totals 15 residues. In germline, CDR1 is SGHDT, CDR2 YYEEEE. V was clipped by 5 bases and J by 1 base, with 15 bases between them. In nucleotides, the CDR3 is TGTGCCAGCAGTCGGGGGGCCCCGTTCCAAGAGACCCAGTACTTC. Amino acids: CASSRGAPFQETQYF.

J is TRBJ2-5 and V is TRBV5-1; 9 positions agree with TRBD2. The V gene's germline CDR1 is SGHRS and CDR2 YFSETQ. The CDR3 contains 15 residues. After removal of 2 bases from V and 4 bases from J, the junction contained 6 bases not matched to a gene. The CDR3, as DNA: TGCGCCAGCAGCTTTGGCGGGAGGGCCCCAGAGACCCAGTACTTC. This sequence encodes CASSFGGRAPETQYF.

The V call is TRBV9, the J call TRBJ2-1, with a possible D match to TRBD2 (6 bases). V shed 0 bases and J shed 4 bases, with 14 bases lying between them. In germline, CDR1 is SGDLS, CDR2 YYNGEE. There are 16 residues in the CDR3. Here the CDR3 reads CASSVVGGRSYNEQFF. The CDR3 DNA reads TGTGCCAGCAGCGTAGTTGGGGGGAGATCGTACAATGAGCAGTTCTTC.

The chain couples TRBV25-1 to TRBJ1-1; D unclear. Germline loops: CDR1 MGHDK, CDR2 SYGVNS. The V and J ends lost 1 base and 3 bases respectively, with 9 bases between them. This CDR3 contains 14 residues. CDR3 nucleotides: TGTGCCAGCAGTGAATTAGGCGGGTACACTGAAGCTTTCTTT. Protein: CASSELGGYTEAFF.

J is TRBJ1-1 and V is TRBV19, with D possibly being TRBD1 (5 bases). Trimming cost V 6 bases and J 8 bases, with 7 bases left between them. In germline, CDR1 is LNHDA, CDR2 SQIVND (reference sequence). CDR3 size: 10 residues. CDR3 residues: CASSDREAFF. The CDR3 DNA reads as TGTGCCAGTAGCGACAGAGAAGCTTTCTTT.